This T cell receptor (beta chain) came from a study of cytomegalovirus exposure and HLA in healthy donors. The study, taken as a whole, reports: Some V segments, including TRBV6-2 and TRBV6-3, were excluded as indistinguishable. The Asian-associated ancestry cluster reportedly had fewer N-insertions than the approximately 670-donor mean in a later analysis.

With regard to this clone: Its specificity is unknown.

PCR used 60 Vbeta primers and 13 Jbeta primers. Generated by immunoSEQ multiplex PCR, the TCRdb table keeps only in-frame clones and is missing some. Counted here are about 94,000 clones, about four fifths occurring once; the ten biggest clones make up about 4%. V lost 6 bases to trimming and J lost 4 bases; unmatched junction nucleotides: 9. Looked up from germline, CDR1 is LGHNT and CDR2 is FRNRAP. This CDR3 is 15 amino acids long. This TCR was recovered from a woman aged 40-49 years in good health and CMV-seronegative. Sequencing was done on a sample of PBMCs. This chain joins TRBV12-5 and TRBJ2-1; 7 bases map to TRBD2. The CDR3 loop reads CASGNPWGGYNEQFF. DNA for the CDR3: TGTGCTAGTGGAAACCCGTGGGGGGGGTACAATGAGCAGTTCTTC.